The 5 T cell receptor beta chains given below trace back to one sample, sequenced in a study of blood T cell repertoires in COVID-19. The method was immunoSEQ multiplex PCR; TCRdb's version includes in-frame clones alone and lacks a portion of them. The table records 110,000 or so clones, approximately 85% of them present only once. Material: peripheral blood. The receptors here all came from a man in his forties with acute or convalescent COVID-19.

As concerns this clone: The same CDR3 can be traced to other DNA sequences in this sample. The V and J genes are TRBV10-2 and TRBJ1-2; D gene unclear. V was cut by 3 bases and J by 4 bases, with 6 bases left in between. CDR3 size: 12 residues. The V gene's germline CDR1 is WSHSY and CDR2 SAAADI. The CDR3 nucleotides are TGCGCCAGCAGTGAAGGAGTCTATGGCTACACCTTC. Amino acids: CASSEGVYGYTF.

The chain employs TRBV4-3 and TRBJ2-3, with 8 bases aligning to TRBD1. CDR1 and CDR2 (germline): LGHNA, YSLEER. This CDR3 is 15 amino acids long. J lost 4 bases, V lost 1 base, and 4 bases had no gene match. This CDR3 is CASSQGQGMSDTQYF. As DNA, the CDR3 is TGCGCCAGCAGCCAAGGACAGGGGATGTCAGATACGCAGTATTTT.

This clone was seen only once. CDR3 loop: CASSRRTGFNQPQHF. CDR3 in DNA: TGTGCCAGCAGCCGTAGGACAGGGTTCAATCAGCCCCAGCATTTT. V and J are TRBV3-1 (or the pseudogene TRBV3-2) and TRBJ1-5, with 8 bases identical to TRBD1. The germline V gene encodes CDR1 LGHDT and CDR2 YNNKEL (reference sequence). V lost 4 bases, J lost 3 bases, and 5 bases stayed unmatched. This CDR3 spans 15 amino acids.

This clone was detected only once. The rearrangement joins TRBV7-2 to TRBJ2-3, with 7 bases identical to TRBD1. Germline V CDR1 and CDR2: SGHTA, FQGNSA. This CDR3 region has 15 residues. After removal of 5 bases from V and 5 bases from J, the junction contained 10 bases not matched to a gene. The CDR3 loop is CASSPRQGAGDTQYF. In DNA form, the CDR3 reads TGTGCCAGCAGCCCCAGACAGGGAGCCGGAGATACGCAGTATTTT.

This chain links TRBV3-1 (or the pseudogene TRBV3-2) with TRBJ2-7, with 7 bases fitting TRBD1. V was pared by 0 bases and J by 3 bases, with 5 bases of the junction left unmatched. This CDR3 has 15 amino acids. Germline CDR1 reads LGHDT; CDR2 reads YNNKEL (reference sequence). The CDR3 region is CASSQDGDRYYEQYF. For the CDR3, the DNA is TGTGCCAGCAGCCAAGATGGGGACAGATACTACGAGCAGTACTTC.